The rows below give T cell receptor beta chains drawn from one sample of a study of blood T cells in healthy people across ages. TCRdb redid the calling of the 5' RACE reads with MiXCR, one entry per CDR3 protein. Seen here are about 1 million distinct CDR3 sequences, 40% to 55% observed once, and the top ten hold about 20%. The material sequenced was blood. The receptor source for this set is a woman aged 60-75 years in good health. Each CDR3 is given with its conserved first and last residue. A D gene is named only where the DNA matches it firmly. Expanded clones get a size class; other rows say once, few or many, or leave the size out.

TRBV5-4	TRBD1	TRBJ1-2	.	TGTGCCAGCAGCTGGGGGGACAGGAACTATGGCTACACCTTC	CASSWGDRNYGYTF
TRBV14	.	TRBJ2-7	.	TGTGCCAGCAGCCAAGCTCGCGAGCAGTACTTC	CASSQAREQYF
TRBV5-5	TRBD1	TRBJ2-7	.	TGTGCCAGCAGCTTAGGGACAGTTCTTAGCGAGCAGTACTTC	CASSLGTVLSEQYF
TRBV27	.	TRBJ2-3	.	TGTGCCAGCAGTTTAGGAATAAAGGCAGATACGCAGTATTTT	CASSLGIKADTQYF
TRBV20-1	.	TRBJ2-7	.	TGCAGTGCTGAGGGGGACCGCCCGGGGGCCTACGAGCAGTACTTC	CSAEGDRPGAYEQYF
TRBV28	.	TRBJ2-5	.	TGTGCCAGCAGCTCTGCGGTGGAGACCCAGTACTTC	CASSSAVETQYF
TRBV27	.	TRBJ2-5	few	TGTGCCAGCGGGTACGAGACCCAGTACTTC	CASGYETQYF
TRBV14	.	TRBJ2-7	once	TGTGCCAGCAGCCAAGATCGGGAGCAGGGGCGTAAGGCCTACGAGCAGTACTTC	CASSQDREQGRKAYEQYF
TRBV5-1	.	TRBJ2-3	.	TGCGCCAGCAGCTCCGGAGGAGGGGCGAGCACAGATACGCAGTATTTT	CASSSGGGASTDTQYF
TRBV2	.	TRBJ2-3	few	TGTGCCAGCGAAGATAGGATCGCTAGCACAGATACGCAGTATTTT	CASEDRIASTDTQYF
TRBV7-6	TRBD1	TRBJ1-1	.	TGTGCCAGCAGCTTAAGGACAGGGCAGGATGCAGCTTTCTTT	CASSLRTGQDAAFF
TRBV5-5	.	TRBJ2-5	.	TGTGCCAGCAACCCCGGGGGGCCCTATAGAGAGACCCAGTACTTC	CASNPGGPYRETQYF
TRBV30	TRBD2	TRBJ2-1	.	TGTGCCTGGAGTTCCGGGACTAGCGCTTACAATGAGCAGTTCTTC	CAWSSGTSAYNEQFF
TRBV2	.	TRBJ1-2	few	TGTGCCAGCAGACGAGACAAAACGGGCTATGGCTACACCTTC	CASRRDKTGYGYTF
TRBV20-1	.	TRBJ1-5	.	TGCAGTGCTCGGATTAATCAGCCCCAGCATTTT	CSARINQPQHF
TRBV27	.	TRBJ2-7	many	TGTGCCAGCAGTTTATTAGGCACAGTTGAGCAGTACTTC	CASSLLGTVEQYF
TRBV20-1	TRBD2	TRBJ2-1	.	TGCAGTGCTAGCCCCGCTAGCGGGAGAGGCGATGAGCAGTTCTTC	CSASPASGRGDEQFF
TRBV18	.	TRBJ2-5	.	TGTGCCAGCTCACCACGGGCCGGGACACAGAGGCAAGAGACCCAGTACTTC	CASSPRAGTQRQETQYF
TRBV6-1	TRBD1	TRBJ2-3	many	TGTGCCAGCAGGTCTGGACAGGGAATAGCAGATACGCAGTATTTT	CASRSGQGIADTQYF
TRBV20-1	TRBD1	TRBJ2-1	.	TGCAGTGCGACGACAGGGTCTTCTTACGAGCAGTTCTTC	CSATTGSSYEQFF
TRBV5-1	TRBD1	TRBJ1-4	.	TGCGCCAGCAGCCCCGAGAACAGGGGATCAGGTCTTTATGAAAAACTGTTTTTT	CASSPENRGSGLYEKLFF
TRBV7-2	TRBD1	TRBJ2-3	few	TGTGCCAGCAGCCCTTGGACAGGCCTCACAGATACGCAGTATTTT	CASSPWTGLTDTQYF
TRBV29-1	TRBD1	TRBJ1-1	.	TGCAGCGTTGCTCAGACAGGGGATTTCAGGAACACTGAAGCTTTCTTT	CSVAQTGDFRNTEAFF
TRBV10-3	.	TRBJ1-2	.	TGTGCCATCAGTGATAGATGGAGGGTTGCCTATGGCTACACCTTC	CAISDRWRVAYGYTF
TRBV20-1	TRBD2	TRBJ2-3	.	TGCAGTACTAGAGATCCCAAATCCCCGGGACTAGCCACAGATACGCAGTATTTT	CSTRDPKSPGLATDTQYF